The TCR beta chain described here comes from a study of radiation and T cells in renal cell carcinoma. Assay: immunoSEQ multiplex PCR; the TCRdb copy retains only in-frame clones and omits some. The sample consists of several thousand clones, roughly three fifths of them appearing once. Treatment given: 15 Gy SBRT to primary tumor, nephrectomy 4 weeks later. Nephrectomy followed 15 Gy stereotactic body radiation by 4 weeks. V gave up 0 bases and J gave up 7 bases; unmatched junction bases: 8. The CDR3 extends over 15 amino acids. Looked up from germline, CDR1 is SQVTM and CDR2 is ANQGSEA. The rearrangement uses TRBV29-1 and TRBJ2-7; TRBD1 matches at 11 bases. This clonotype was sampled from a man aged 55 to 69 with renal cell carcinoma. The source material was tumor tissue, sampled from a patient whose treatment included radiotherapy and nephrectomy. The CDR3, as DNA: TGCAGCGTTGAAGATCGGGGGACAGGGGGGAAAGAGCAGTACTTC. It is translated as CSVEDRGTGGKEQYF.